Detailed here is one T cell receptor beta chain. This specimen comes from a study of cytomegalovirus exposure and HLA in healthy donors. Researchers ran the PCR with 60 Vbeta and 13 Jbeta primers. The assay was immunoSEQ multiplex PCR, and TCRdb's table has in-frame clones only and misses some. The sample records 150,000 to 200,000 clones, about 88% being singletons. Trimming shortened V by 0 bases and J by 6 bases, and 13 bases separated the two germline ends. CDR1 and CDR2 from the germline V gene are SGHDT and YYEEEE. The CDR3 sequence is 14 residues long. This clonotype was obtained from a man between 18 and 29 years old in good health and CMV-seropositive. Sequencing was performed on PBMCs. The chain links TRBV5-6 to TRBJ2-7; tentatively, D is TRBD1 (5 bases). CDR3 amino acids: CASSLGGQFFEQYF. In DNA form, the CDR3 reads TGTGCCAGCAGCTTGGGGGGCCAGTTCTTCGAGCAGTACTTC.